What follows are 15 T cell receptor beta chains derived from one specimen sequenced in a study of blood T cell repertoires in COVID-19. The method was immunoSEQ multiplex PCR; TCRdb's version includes in-frame clones alone and lacks a portion of them. The data show fewer than 300,000 clones, around 90% seen once. What was sequenced was peripheral blood. These receptors all come from a woman aged 25 to 39 with acute or convalescent COVID-19.

The chain has TRBV12-3 or TRBV12-4 and TRBJ1-3, with D unresolved. This CDR3 comprises 11 residues. V gave up 4 bases and J gave up 4 bases, with 2 bases separating them. CDR3 amino acids: CASSSGNTIYF. CDR3 DNA: TGTGCCAGCAGTTCGGGAAACACCATATATTTT.

The count of this clone is one. The chain joins TRBV20-1 to TRBJ2-5; 7 bases align to TRBD1. The germline V gene has CDR1 DFQATT and CDR2 SNEGSKA (reference sequence). The CDR3 consists of 15 residues. V gave up 3 bases and J gave up 5 bases; unmatched junction bases: 12. In DNA form, the CDR3 reads TGCAGTGCTAGTCCCTCGACAGGGCGGCTTGAGACCCAGTACTTC. It is translated as CSASPSTGRLETQYF.

The gene calls are TRBV10-2 and TRBJ2-7; 7 nucleotides match TRBD2. The CDR3 spans 14 residues. Germline V gene data show CDR1 as WSHSY and CDR2 as SAAADI. Trimming removed 5 bases from V and 2 bases from J; junction bases left unmatched: 6. The CDR3 reads CASSFSSGPYEQYF. The CDR3 nucleotides read TGCGCCAGCAGTTTCTCTAGCGGCCCCTACGAGCAGTACTTC.

J is TRBJ2-5 and V is TRBV5-4, with 7 bases fitting TRBD2. Trimming took 2 bases from V and 2 from J; bases not matched to a gene: 3. The germline CDR1 and CDR2 sequences are SGHNT and YYREEE (reference sequence). This CDR3 comprises 14 residues. CDR3 nucleotides: TGTGCCAGCAGCTTCAGCGGGGTTCAAGAGACCCAGTACTTC. Translation gives CASSFSGVQETQYF.

V and J are TRBV6-6 and TRBJ2-1, with 12 bases matching TRBD2. Germline CDR1 and CDR2: MNHNY and SVGAGI (reference sequence). The CDR3 consists of 15 residues. With 2 bases clipped from V and 7 bases from J, the junction kept 3 bases outside the gene matches. The CDR3 DNA is TGTGCCAGCAGTTACGCTAGCGGGAGGGTGAATGAGCAGTTCTTC. Translating it yields CASSYASGRVNEQFF.

The V call is TRBV27, the J call TRBJ1-5; 10 bases fit TRBD1. The J segment lost 2 bases and the V segment lost 6 bases, leaving 7 bases of the junction unmatched. Germline V gene data show CDR1 as MNHEY and CDR2 as SMNVEV (reference sequence). This CDR3 has 16 residues. The DNA of the CDR3 is TGTGCCAGCAGCAATCGACAGGGGGCCGGCAATCAGCCCCAGCATTTT. It codes for CASSNRQGAGNQPQHF.

The rearrangement uses TRBV24-1 and TRBJ1-4; D might be TRBD1 (6 bases). V was clipped by 8 bases and J by 10 bases, with 10 bases between them. Looked up from germline, CDR1 is KGHDR and CDR2 is SFDVKD. The CDR3 length is 11 residues. CDR3 nucleotides: TGTGCCACCAAGGCAGGGGCAAAACTGTTTTTT. Amino acids: CATKAGAKLFF.

The V call is TRBV19, the J call TRBJ2-3; 9 bases line up with TRBD2. Germline-derived CDR1 and CDR2 are LNHDA and SQIVND (reference sequence). The length of the CDR3 is 16 residues. Trimming took 1 base from V and 0 from J; bases not matched to a gene: 2. DNA for the CDR3: TGTGCCAGTAGTATAGGGGGACTAGCTAGCACAGATACGCAGTATTTT. Translated, it gives CASSIGGLASTDTQYF.

The chain has TRBV21-1 and TRBJ1-5; the table calls TRBD1, which could not be checked here. TRBV21-1 is annotated as a pseudogene. CDR3 length: 14 residues. The CDR3 nucleotides are TGTGCCAGCATACCGGACAGAACCGATCAGCCCCAGCATTTT. It translates to CASIPDRTDQPQHF.

This chain links TRBV9 with TRBJ2-7, with D perhaps TRBD2 (6 bases). The CDR3 is 15 amino acids. The germline V and J ends were trimmed by 4 bases and 2 bases, with 16 bases remaining between them. Germline V gene lookup returns CDR1 SGDLS and CDR2 YYNGEE. CDR3 in DNA: TGTGCCAGCAGCCCTCGGGGCGGGATTACCTACGAGCAGTACTTC. Translation gives CASSPRGGITYEQYF.

This clone was counted a single time. The V call is TRBV7-2, the J call TRBJ1-2; 7 nucleotides match TRBD1. J was trimmed by 8 bases and V by 9 bases; bases with no gene match: 15. Germline-derived CDR1 and CDR2 are SGHTA and FQGNSA. This CDR3 has 14 amino acids. CDR3 loop: CASRKRTGAWGYTF. The DNA of the CDR3 is TGTGCCAGTCGCAAGAGGACAGGAGCGTGGGGCTACACCTTC.

The V call is TRBV4-3, the J call TRBJ2-1; 12 nucleotides line up with TRBD1. The germline V gene encodes CDR1 LGHNA and CDR2 YSLEER. Germline trimming cut 2 bases from V and 7 bases from J; bases unmatched to any gene: 3. The CDR3 consists of 15 residues. This CDR3 is CASSQPGQGANEQFF. CDR3 DNA sequence: TGCGCCAGCAGCCAACCGGGACAGGGGGCTAATGAGCAGTTCTTC.

This clone was picked up one time. The rearrangement uses TRBV10-3 and TRBJ2-1; possible D gene TRBD2, 6 bases. The V and J ends lost 8 bases and 6 bases respectively, with 11 bases between them. The CDR3 spans 12 residues. Germline assignment: CDR1 ENHRY and CDR2 SYGVKD. The CDR3 DNA is TGTGCCATCGGCGGGACTTTCAATGAGCAGTTCTTC. It encodes CAIGGTFNEQFF.

The V gene is TRBV19, the J gene TRBJ2-7, with D possibly TRBD1 on 5 matching bases. Trimming pared 10 bases from V and 2 bases from J, leaving 18 bases between. Germline assignment: CDR1 LNHDA and CDR2 SQIVND (reference sequence). This CDR3 is 14 amino acids long. The CDR3 DNA is TGTGCCACAAAAATCGACAGAGCCACCTACGAGCAGTACTTC. This translates into CATKIDRATYEQYF.

CDR3 bases: TGTGCCAGCAGTTACTCAACATCTCCGGGACAGGGTATCTACAATGAGCAGTTCTTC. Translated: CASSYSTSPGQGIYNEQFF. The chain uses TRBV6-2 or TRBV6-3 and TRBJ2-1; the match to TRBD1 covers 9 bases. Germline values: CDR1 MNHEY, CDR2 SVGEGT. The CDR3 is 19 amino acids. With 0 bases clipped from V and 3 bases from J, the junction kept 12 bases outside the gene matches.